This T cell receptor (beta chain) was recorded in a study of shared clonotypes between healthy human individuals (dated by TCRdb to 2019 to 2021). Concerning the study at large: Two women and three men aged 18 to 49 years were included in the cohort. Between about 0.85 and 8.9 billion PBMCs per donor were obtained by leukapheresis. To estimate repertoire size and how much clonotype sharing occurs between individuals, the study deeply sequenced the blood TCR repertoires of 4 to 6 healthy adults. Different laboratories and diverse techniques were used to prepare libraries and sequence TCR repertoires, to increase sequencing depth and limit assay-specific biases. For each donor, CD4 naive and CD4 memory were each given three plates, CD8 naive was given two plates, and CD8 memory was given one plate.

Using the deep immunoSEQ assay, TCR CDR3 regions were amplified from genomic DNA by multiplex PCR. Extracted genomic DNA from each cell subset was distributed evenly across all wells of several immunoSEQ 96-well plates, and each plate was treated as a replicate. Each replicate PCR for sorted subsets received around 200 ng genomic DNA, equal to tens of thousands of T cell genomes. Purified libraries were measured with a Qubit 3.0 fluorometer, size-checked on a Bioanalyzer 2100, and measured again with the KAPA Library Quantification kit. Every immunoSEQ 96-well plate was sequenced on a separate single-read 150-cycle Illumina NextSeq 550 flow cell. Per the original workflow: Because the immunoSEQ output included only junctional sequences and no quality scores, the filtering could not be the same as the filtering used for full-length reads. Sequences were annotated with PyIR, a Python wrapper for IgBLAST v1.9, using IMGT germline references to assign V/J genes and CDR3. Reads were removed for weak V/J assignments (E-value above 1e-6), missing CDR3, stop codons, out-of-frame junctions, or ambiguous translated residues. V3J clonotypes were defined as sequences sharing the same inferred V gene, J gene, and CDR3 amino acid sequence. The percentage overlap between two repertoires was calculated by dividing the number of shared unique clonotypes by the size of the smaller repertoire. RTK rarefaction, the Chao1 estimator, and Recon v2.1 estimates of unobserved clonotypes were used to assess repertoire richness. OLGA was used to compute generation probabilities for all TCRbeta clonotypes that the gDNA method yielded from several donors. In its TCRdb copy, this immuneACCESS table keeps in-frame sequences only and misses some clones. Where compared with another copy, unresolved V genes explain less than half of these, and the others have no known cause. D and trimming were read from the DNA, whereas the V and J calls and clone size are those reported in that table. In all, the sample holds about 600,000 clones, and nearly 98% of those were seen once. The ten most abundant clones make up 0.3% of the sample.

With regard to this clone: Its antigen remains undetermined. No much larger clonotype is one base removed from it; base qualities were not supplied.

Measured from the cysteine to the phenylalanine, the CDR3 is 15 residues long. The DNA shown is the 45-base CDR3, in frame from base 1. V drops 0 bases and J drops 3 bases, leaving 12 bases in between. The germline V gene (reference sequence) supplies CDR1 LNHNV and CDR2 YYDKDF. Overall study outcomes, separate from this receptor: Pairwise subsampling led to the expectation that sequencing depth would affect the degree of clonotype sharing among donors. Sharing across a few donors was observed for approximately 4.6% of naive CD4, over 3% of naive CD8, 2% to 2.5% of memory CD4, and around 0.4% of memory CD8 clonotypes. The genetic and exposure-history diversity represented was limited by the small number of donors. Larger estimated clonotype richness was generally found for naive subsets than for memory subsets. Compared with non-shared clonotypes, clonotypes shared by all four sorted-subset donors had higher generation probabilities. Only blood was sampled, and tissue TCR repertoires likely differ from those in blood. Incomplete sequencing was indicated by rarefaction of sorted-subset datasets, despite the large sequencing depth.

CD8 naive samples were obtained by positive selection for CCR7 among CD45RO-negative cells, yielding a CD45RA+CCR7+ population from which TemRA cells were excluded. Donors were healthy HIV-negative adults with no recently reported acute infections or vaccinations. Every donor was a Caucasian adult living in Nashville, Tennessee, USA. After blood collection by leukapheresis, PBMCs were isolated using Ficoll-Histopaque density gradient centrifugation and then cryopreserved in the vapor phase of liquid nitrogen. Purity and quantity of every magnetically sorted T cell population were checked by analytical flow cytometry. Genomic DNA was isolated from every sorted fraction and measured by UV absorbance on a Nanodrop 2000c.

Recombination linked TRBV15 to TRBJ2-7, with an unclear D gene assignment. The sequence came from a young man in good health. Sequencing input: naive CD8+ T cells sorted from blood. Explained via the paper, the cell subset or site label denotes: CD45RA+CCR7+. This receptor carries the CDR3 CATSRDPRGFYEQYF. The DNA sequence follows: TGTGCCACCAGCAGAGACCCGCGCGGTTTCTACGAGCAGTACTTC.